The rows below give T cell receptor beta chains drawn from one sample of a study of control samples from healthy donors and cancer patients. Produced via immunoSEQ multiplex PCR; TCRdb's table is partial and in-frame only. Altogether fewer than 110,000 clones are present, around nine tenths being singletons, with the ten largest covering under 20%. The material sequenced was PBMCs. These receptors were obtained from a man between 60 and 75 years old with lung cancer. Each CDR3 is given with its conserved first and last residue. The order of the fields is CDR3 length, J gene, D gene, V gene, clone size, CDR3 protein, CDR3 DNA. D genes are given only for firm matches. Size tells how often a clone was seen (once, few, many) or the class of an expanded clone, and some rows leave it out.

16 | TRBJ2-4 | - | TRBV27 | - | CASSPELGIAKNIQYF | TGTGCCAGCAGTCCCGAGTTGGGGATCGCCAAAAACATTCAGTACTTC
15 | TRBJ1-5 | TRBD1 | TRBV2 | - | CASSSKTGETSPQHF | TGTGCCAGCAGTTCCAAGACAGGGGAGACGTCGCCCCAGCATTTT
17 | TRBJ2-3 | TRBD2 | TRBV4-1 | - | CASSQLLAGGLTDTQYF | TGCGCCAGCAGCCAACTTCTAGCGGGGGGCCTCACAGATACGCAGTATTTT
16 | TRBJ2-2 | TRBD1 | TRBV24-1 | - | CATSDQTGGNTGELFF | TGTGCCACCAGTGATCAAACAGGGGGGAACACCGGGGAGCTGTTTTTT
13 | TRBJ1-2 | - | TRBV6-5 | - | CASSQTESYGYTF | TGTGCCAGCAGTCAGACAGAATCCTATGGCTACACCTTC
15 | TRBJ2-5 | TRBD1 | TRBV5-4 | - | CASSPGTGRGETQYF | TGTGCCAGCAGCCCTGGGACAGGGAGAGGAGAGACCCAGTACTTC
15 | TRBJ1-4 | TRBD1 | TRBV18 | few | CASSQLGQGSEKLFF | TGTGCCAGCTCACAACTCGGACAGGGAAGTGAAAAACTGTTTTTT
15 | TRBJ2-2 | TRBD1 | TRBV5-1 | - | CASSFRDRGTGELFF | TGCGCCAGCAGCTTTAGGGACAGGGGGACTGGGGAGCTGTTTTTT
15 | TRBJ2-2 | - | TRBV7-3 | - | CASSLGAPNTGELFF | TGTGCCAGCAGCTTAGGCGCGCCGAACACCGGGGAGCTGTTTTTT
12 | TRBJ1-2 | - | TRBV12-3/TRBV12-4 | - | CASSLGTAGYTF | TGTGCCAGCAGCCTAGGGACGGCTGGCTACACCTTC
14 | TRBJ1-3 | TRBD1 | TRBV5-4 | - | CASSRDRVGNTIYF | TGTGCCAGCAGCCGGGACAGGGTTGGAAACACCATATATTTT
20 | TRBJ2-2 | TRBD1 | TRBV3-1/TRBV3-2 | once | CASSQVVRTGRPSRTGELFF | TGTGCCAGCAGCCAAGTTGTACGGACAGGGAGGCCGAGTCGCACCGGGGAGCTGTTTTTT
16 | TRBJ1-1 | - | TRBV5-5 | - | CASSSFRALLNTEAFF | TGTGCCAGCAGCTCCTTTAGGGCCCTTTTGAACACTGAAGCTTTCTTT
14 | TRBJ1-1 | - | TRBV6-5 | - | CASSLHSLNTEAFF | TGTGCCAGCAGCCTTCATAGCCTGAACACTGAAGCTTTCTTT
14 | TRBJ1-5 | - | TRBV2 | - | CASSDPGFYQPQHF | TGTGCCAGCAGTGACCCCGGGTTTTATCAGCCCCAGCATTTT
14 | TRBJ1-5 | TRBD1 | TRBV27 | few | CASSSDRANQPQHF | TGTGCCAGCAGTTCGGACAGGGCTAATCAGCCCCAGCATTTT
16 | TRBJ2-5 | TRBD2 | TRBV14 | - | CASSQLAGAIRETQYF | TGTGCCAGCAGCCAACTAGCGGGGGCTATCAGGGAGACCCAGTACTTC
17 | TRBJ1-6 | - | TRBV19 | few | CASSRGTLSSYNSPLHF | TGTGCCAGTAGTAGAGGCACGCTGAGCTCCTATAATTCACCCCTCCACTTT
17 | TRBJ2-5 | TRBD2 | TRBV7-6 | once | CASSLGASGGLKETQYF | TGTGCCAGCAGCTTAGGGGCTAGCGGGGGCCTCAAAGAGACCCAGTACTTC
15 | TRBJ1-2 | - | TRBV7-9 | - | CASSSWEVRSYGYTF | TGTGCCAGCAGCTCCTGGGAGGTTCGAAGCTATGGCTACACCTTC
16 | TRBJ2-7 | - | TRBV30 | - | CAWSVGQGFFAYEQYF | TGTGCCTGGAGTGTAGGGCAGGGGTTTTTCGCATACGAGCAGTACTTC
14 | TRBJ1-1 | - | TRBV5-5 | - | CASSLELGSAEAFF | TGTGCCAGCAGCTTGGAATTGGGGAGCGCTGAAGCTTTCTTT
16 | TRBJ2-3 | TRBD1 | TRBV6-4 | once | CASSDTGGWRADTQYF | TGTGCCAGCAGTGACACAGGGGGTTGGAGAGCGGATACGCAGTATTTT
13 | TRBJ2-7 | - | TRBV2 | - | CASSGDPFYEQYF | TGTGCCAGCAGTGGGGACCCATTCTACGAGCAGTACTTC
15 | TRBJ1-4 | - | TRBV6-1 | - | CASSEGSLYREKLFF | TGTGCCAGCAGTGAAGGCAGCCTATATCGGGAAAAACTGTTTTTT
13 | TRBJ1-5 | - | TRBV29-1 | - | CSVREGLGQPQHF | TGCAGCGTTCGAGAAGGGCTGGGGCAGCCCCAGCATTTT
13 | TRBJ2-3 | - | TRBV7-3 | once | CASSSRTTDTQYF | TGTGCCAGCAGCTCTCGGACCACAGATACGCAGTATTTT
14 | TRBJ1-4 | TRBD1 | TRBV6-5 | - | CASRGTGPNEKLFF | TGTGCCAGCAGGGGGACAGGTCCTAATGAAAAACTGTTTTTT
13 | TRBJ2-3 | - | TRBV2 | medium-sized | CASSDLSTDTQYF | TGTGCCAGCAGTGACTTGAGCACAGATACGCAGTATTTT
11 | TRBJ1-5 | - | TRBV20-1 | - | CSAVAGEPQHF | TGCAGTGCTGTTGCCGGGGAGCCCCAGCATTTT